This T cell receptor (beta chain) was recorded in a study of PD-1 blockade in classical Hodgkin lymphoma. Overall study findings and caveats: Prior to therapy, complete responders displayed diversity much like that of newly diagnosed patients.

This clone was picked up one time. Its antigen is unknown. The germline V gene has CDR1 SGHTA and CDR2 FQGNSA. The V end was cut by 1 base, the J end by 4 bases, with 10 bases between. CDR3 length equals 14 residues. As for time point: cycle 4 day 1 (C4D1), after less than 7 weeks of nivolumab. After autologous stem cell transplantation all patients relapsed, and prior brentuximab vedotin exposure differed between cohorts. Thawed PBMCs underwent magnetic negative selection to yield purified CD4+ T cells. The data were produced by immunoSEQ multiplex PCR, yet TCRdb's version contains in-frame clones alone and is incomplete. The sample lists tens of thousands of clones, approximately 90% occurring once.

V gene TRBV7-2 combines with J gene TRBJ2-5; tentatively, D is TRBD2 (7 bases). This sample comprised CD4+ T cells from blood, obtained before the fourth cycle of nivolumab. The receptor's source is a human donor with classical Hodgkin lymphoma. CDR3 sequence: CASSLGGGVETQYF. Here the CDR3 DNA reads TGTGCCAGCAGCTTAGGGGGGGGCGTAGAGACCCAGTACTTC.